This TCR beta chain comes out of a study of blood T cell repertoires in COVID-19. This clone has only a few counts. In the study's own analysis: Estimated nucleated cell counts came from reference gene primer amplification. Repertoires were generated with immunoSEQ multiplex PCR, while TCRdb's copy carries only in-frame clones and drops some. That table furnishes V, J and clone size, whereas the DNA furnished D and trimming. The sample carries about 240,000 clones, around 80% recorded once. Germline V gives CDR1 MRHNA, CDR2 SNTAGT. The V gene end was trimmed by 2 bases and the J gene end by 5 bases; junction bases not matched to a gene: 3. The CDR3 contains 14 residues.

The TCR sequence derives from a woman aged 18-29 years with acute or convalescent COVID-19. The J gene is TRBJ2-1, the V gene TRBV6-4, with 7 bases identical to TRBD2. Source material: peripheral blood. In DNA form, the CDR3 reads TGTGCCAGCAGTGACGGGGACTACAACAATGAGCAGTTCTTC. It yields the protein CASSDGDYNNEQFF.